This T cell receptor beta chain came from a study of shared clonotypes between healthy human individuals. Method: immunoSEQ multiplex PCR; TCRdb's copy keeps in-frame clones and lacks some. The sample lists 1,500,000 or so clones, 98% occurring once. CDR1 and CDR2 from the germline V gene are SGHVS and FQNEAQ. After removal of 7 bases from V and 3 bases from J, the junction contained 14 bases not matched to a gene. The CDR3 length is 16 residues. V is TRBV7-8 and J is TRBJ2-5, with 7 bases matching TRBD2. The receptor comes from a young man in good health. Sequenced input: naive CD4+ T cells sorted from blood. The sample's subset: CD45RA+ positively selected. The CDR3 DNA sequence: TGTGCCAGCAACCCCGGTAGCGGGTTTCTTAAAGAGACCCAGTACTTC. Translation: CASNPGSGFLKETQYF.